The 20 T cell receptor beta chains listed next were all sequenced from one sample in a study of cytomegalovirus exposure and HLA in healthy donors. 60 Vbeta and 13 Jbeta primers were used in PCR. This table comes from immunoSEQ multiplex PCR, and its TCRdb copy is limited to in-frame clones, with some not included. The sample lists around 140,000 clones; around 59% were seen once. What was sequenced was PBMCs. The receptor source for this set is a male donor in good health and CMV-seronegative.

The V gene is TRBV5-1, the J gene TRBJ1-1, with D unclear. The CDR3 totals 15 residues. Germline V gene sequence: CDR1 SGHRS, CDR2 YFSETQ. Trimming took off 6 bases at V and 0 bases at J, with 15 bases between the two ends. The chain's CDR3 is CASTRSSGLNTEAFF. In nucleotides, the CDR3 is TGCGCCAGCACCCGATCGTCGGGGTTGAACACTGAAGCTTTCTTT. Variable domain in full (rest from reference TRBV5-1 and TRBJ1-1): KAGVTQTPRYLIKTRGQQVTLSCSPISGHRSVSWYQQTPGQGLQFLFEYFSETQRNKGNFPGRFSGRQFSNSRSEMNVSTLELGDSALYLCASTRSSGLNTEAFFGQGTRLTVV.

The chain is built from TRBV9 and TRBJ2-3; 9 nucleotides match TRBD2. The CDR3 covers 16 residues. CDR1 is SGDLS and CDR2 is YYNGEE in the germline V gene. V shed 3 bases and J 1 base; nucleotides not matched to a gene: 6. The CDR3 region is CASSERLAAGTDTQYF. The CDR3 DNA sequence: TGTGCCAGCAGCGAACGACTAGCGGCCGGCACAGATACGCAGTATTTT. Variable domain in full (rest from reference TRBV9 and TRBJ2-3): DSGVTQTPKHLITATGQRVTLRCSPRSGDLSVYWYQQSLDQGLQFLIQYYNGEERAKGNILERFSAQQFPDLHSELNLSSLELGDSALYFCASSERLAAGTDTQYFGPGTRLTVL.

The chain employs TRBV10-3 and TRBJ2-7; 9 nucleotides match TRBD1. This CDR3 contains 14 residues. Germline CDR1 and CDR2: ENHRY and SYGVKD. The junction had 11 bases not matched to a gene; V was cut back by 8 bases and J by 6 bases. The DNA for the CDR3 is TGTGCCATCGGTCCCGGGACAGGGAGCGGCGAGCAGTACTTC. It is translated as CAIGPGTGSGEQYF.

Comments on this clone: Sequence at one end of the junction differs from germline and may be a read error. V gene TRBV7-9 combines with J gene TRBJ1-4; a weak D match, TRBD1 (5 bases). The CDR3 is 12 residues long. Germline V gene data show CDR1 as SEHNR and CDR2 as FQNEAQ (reference sequence). As DNA, the CDR3 is TGTTCCAGCAGCTCTACAGGAGCAAAACTGTTTTTT. Translation: CSSSSTGAKLFF.

CDR3 loop: CASSYSRGGETQYF. CDR3 DNA: TGTGCCAGCAGTTACTCGAGGGGAGGGGAGACCCAGTACTTC. The chain couples TRBV6-6 to TRBJ2-5; 7 nucleotides match TRBD2. The junction had 3 bases not matched to a gene; V was cut back by 0 bases and J by 5 bases. The CDR3 runs to 14 residues. Per the germline V gene, CDR1 is MNHNY and CDR2 is SVGAGI (reference sequence).

This sequence joins TRBV11-1 and TRBJ1-1; TRBD1 might be the D (6 bases). Trimming stripped 8 bases from V and 4 bases from J, with 17 bases between. The CDR3 runs to 14 residues. Germline lookup yields CDR1 SGHAT and CDR2 FQDESV (reference sequence). CDR3 DNA sequence: TGTGCCAGCTCTCCGCCACAGGGATCCACTGAAGCTTTCTTT. Its translation: CASSPPQGSTEAFF.

As concerns this clone: The same CDR3 arises from other DNA sequences in this sample as well. V usage is TRBV7-2 and J usage is TRBJ1-6; TRBD1 matches at 7 bases. The CDR3 is 16 amino acids. Germline V lookup: CDR1 SGHTA, CDR2 FQGNSA. V lost 5 bases, J lost 10 bases, and 14 bases stayed unmatched. The CDR3 region has the DNA TGTGCCAGCAGCCCGCGACAGGGAAGGGGGACCTCACCCCTCCACTTT. It encodes CASSPRQGRGTSPLHF.

This clone was counted a few times. The V and J genes are TRBV5-1 and TRBJ1-4; TRBD1 might be the D (6 bases). CDR3 length: 15 amino acids. Germline V gene sequence: CDR1 SGHRS, CDR2 YFSETQ. V gave up 3 bases and J gave up 0 bases, with 9 bases separating them. The CDR3 loop is CASSSGQTTNEKLFF. CDR3 coding DNA: TGCGCCAGCAGCTCCGGACAGACAACTAATGAAAAACTGTTTTTT.

With respect to this clone: Other DNA variants within this sample encode the same CDR3. The chain employs TRBV7-8 and TRBJ1-4; no definite D call. The V end lost 5 bases, the J end lost 0 bases, and 13 bases lay between the germline ends. The CDR3 length is 16 residues. The germline gives CDR1 SGHVS, CDR2 FQNEAQ. In nucleotides, the CDR3 is TGTGCCAGCAGCCATTTATCGGGAGCAACTAATGAAAAACTGTTTTTT. Amino acids: CASSHLSGATNEKLFF.

This clone occurred a few times. The gene calls are TRBV7-9 and TRBJ1-4, with TRBD1 identical over 9 bases. From germline, CDR1 is SEHNR and CDR2 FQNEAQ (reference sequence). CDR3 length: 17 amino acids. V lost 5 bases to trimming and J lost 2 bases; unmatched junction nucleotides: 9. CDR3 protein: CASSAGQGLRTNEKLFF. The CDR3 region has the DNA TGTGCCAGCAGCGCGGGACAGGGTTTGAGGACTAATGAAAAACTGTTTTTT. The variable domain in full, completed from reference TRBV7-9 and TRBJ1-4, reads DTGVSQNPRHKITKRGQNVTFRCDPISEHNRLYWYRQTLGQGPEFLTYFQNEAQLEKSRLLSDRFSAERPKGSFSTLEIQRTEQGDSAMYLCASSAGQGLRTNEKLFFGSGTQLSVL.

The CDR3 nucleotides are TGTGCCAGCAGCGTAACTAGCGGGGAACACGAGCAGTACTTC. Its translation is CASSVTSGEHEQYF. V and J are TRBV9 and TRBJ2-7; 10 bases fit TRBD2. V lost 1 base and J lost 5; bases outside the gene matches: 3. Germline-derived CDR1 and CDR2 are SGDLS and YYNGEE. The CDR3 extends over 14 amino acids.

V usage is TRBV6-4 and J usage is TRBJ2-1; D is perhaps TRBD2 (7 bases). Germline CDR1 is MRHNA and CDR2 is SNTAGT. The CDR3 consists of 16 residues. Between the trimmed V and J ends, which lost 6 bases and 10 bases, there was a span of 25 bases. The CDR3 reads CASSVLARGPRREQFF. CDR3 bases: TGTGCCAGCAGCGTATTAGCGCGGGGGCCCCGGCGGGAGCAGTTCTTC.

This clone was counted a few times. The J gene is TRBJ2-7, the V gene TRBV29-1; 8 bases are a match to TRBD1. This CDR3 has 14 residues. Germline trimming cut 8 bases from V and 6 bases from J; bases unmatched to any gene: 15. Germline-derived CDR1 and CDR2 are SQVTM and ANQGSEA. CDR3 in amino acids: CSTTLLTGGGEQYF. As DNA, the CDR3 is TGCAGCACAACCCTCCTAACAGGGGGAGGCGAGCAGTACTTC.

This clone is a singleton in its sample. The chain uses TRBV5-1 and TRBJ2-7, with 10 bases that match TRBD1. The CDR3 consists of 14 residues. Germline V gene data show CDR1 as SGHRS and CDR2 as YFSETQ. Germline trimming cut 2 bases from V and 3 bases from J; bases unmatched to any gene: 2. CDR3 DNA sequence: TGCGCCAGCAGCTTCGGGACAGGGGACTACGAGCAGTACTTC. Protein: CASSFGTGDYEQYF.

This clone was seen only once. J is TRBJ1-2 and V is TRBV7-2; TRBD1 matches at 9 bases. The CDR3 covers 14 residues. Germline CDR1 reads SGHTA; CDR2 reads FQGNSA. With V trimmed by 5 bases and J by 6 bases, 7 bases remained unmatched. In DNA form, the CDR3 reads TGTGCCAGCAGCATTGGGACAGGGATTAATGGCTACACCTTC. This sequence encodes CASSIGTGINGYTF.

The chain links TRBV28 to TRBJ2-7; 10 bases are a match to TRBD2. CDR3 length equals 14 residues. CDR1 MDHEN and CDR2 SYDVKM come from the germline V gene. The junction had 9 bases not matched to a gene; V was cut back by 10 bases and J by 3 bases. CDR3 bases: TGTGCCACCGAGTTCCCTAGCGGGGGCTACGAGCAGTACTTC. It is translated as CATEFPSGGYEQYF.

The chain links TRBV18 to TRBJ1-3, with D perhaps matching TRBD1 (6 bases). Trimming removed 4 bases from V and 2 bases from J, with 9 bases in between. CDR1 and CDR2 (germline): KGHSH, LQKENI. This CDR3 contains 14 residues. The CDR3 is CASSQGVTGNTIYF. The CDR3 DNA sequence: TGTGCCAGCTCACAGGGGGTGACTGGAAACACCATATATTTT.

The rearrangement uses TRBV7-9 and TRBJ2-1; D is unclear. The CDR3 has 12 amino acids. V lost 3 bases and J 8 bases, leaving 8 bases between the germline ends. Germline values: CDR1 SEHNR, CDR2 FQNEAQ (reference sequence). The CDR3 DNA reads as TGTGCCAGCAGCTTCGAGAGGTATGAGCAGTTCTTC. Its translation is CASSFERYEQFF.

This clone has only a few counts. The chain is built from TRBV4-1 and TRBJ1-4, with 8 bases identical to TRBD1. CDR1 and CDR2 from the germline V gene are MGHRA and YSYEKL. V gave up 2 bases and J gave up 7 bases; unmatched junction bases: 12. The CDR3 length is 17 residues. DNA for the CDR3: TGCGCCAGCAGCCAAATTTTGACAGGGGCCCTTAGTGAAAAACTGTTTTTT. Amino acids: CASSQILTGALSEKLFF.

This chain connects TRBV7-9 to TRBJ1-2; D ambiguous. This CDR3 is built from 10 residues. CDR1 is SEHNR and CDR2 is FQNEAQ in the germline V gene (reference sequence). The germline V and J ends were trimmed by 5 bases and 6 bases, with 4 bases remaining between them. CDR3 coding DNA: TGTGCCAGCAGCACGGATGGCTACACCTTC. Translated: CASSTDGYTF.